The T cell receptor (beta chain) described here comes from a study of control samples from healthy donors and cancer patients (dated by TCRdb to about 2020). The library was prepared using the immunoSEQ multiplex PCR assay. TCRdb limited this immuneACCESS table to in-frame rearrangements with V and J called. A share of clones is missing; checked studies link under half to unresolved V genes, and the rest is unexplained. For this sample there are more than 70,000 clones; 94% appear just once. The ten largest clones take up approximately 2.5% of the sample. This clone was seen only a few times. Its antigen is not yet known. No much larger clonotype is one base removed from it; base qualities were not supplied. The source of this sequence is a woman younger than 45 in good health. The specimen was blood.

The CDR3 here reads CASSFQGHPNSPLHF. The sequenced DNA is TGTGCCAGCAGCTTCCAGGGCCACCCTAATTCACCCCTCCACTTT. The V and J segments used are TRBV7-6 and TRBJ1-6, and the D gene may be TRBD1, 5 bases matching. According to the germline V gene, CDR1 reads SGHVS and CDR2 reads FNYEAQ. Relative to germline, V is 3 bases shorter and J is 6 bases shorter, with 12 bases between their ends. The CDR3, cysteine through phenylalanine, is 15 amino acids long. CDR3 DNA is the only sequence kept; it has 45 bases, read in frame from the first base. Reference TRBV7-6 and TRBJ1-6 genes cover what lies past the CDR3, so the full variable domain is GAGVSQSPRYKVTKRGQDVALRCDPISGHVSLYWYRQALGQGPEFLTYFNYEAQQDKSGLPNDRFSAERPEGSISTLTIQRTEQRDSAMYRCASSFQGHPNSPLHFGNGTRLTVT.